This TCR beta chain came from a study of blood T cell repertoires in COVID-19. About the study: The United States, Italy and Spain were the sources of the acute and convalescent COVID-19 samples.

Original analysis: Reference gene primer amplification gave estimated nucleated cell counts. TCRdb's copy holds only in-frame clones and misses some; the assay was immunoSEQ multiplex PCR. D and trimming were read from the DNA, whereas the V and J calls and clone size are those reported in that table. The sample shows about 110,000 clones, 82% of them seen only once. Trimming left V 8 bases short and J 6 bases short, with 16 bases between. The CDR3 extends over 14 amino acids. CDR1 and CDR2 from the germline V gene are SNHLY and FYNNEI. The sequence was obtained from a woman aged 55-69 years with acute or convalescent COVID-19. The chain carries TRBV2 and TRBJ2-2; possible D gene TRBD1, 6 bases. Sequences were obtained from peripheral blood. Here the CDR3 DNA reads TGTGCCAGCTCACGGGACATGCCTGCCGGGGAGCTGTTTTTT. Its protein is CASSRDMPAGELFF. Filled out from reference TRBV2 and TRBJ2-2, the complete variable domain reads EPEVTQTPSHQVTQMGQEVILRCVPISNHLYFYWYRQILGQKVEFLVSFYNNEISEKSEIFDDQFSVERPDGSNFTLKIRSTKLEDSAMYFCASSRDMPAGELFFGEGSRLTVL.